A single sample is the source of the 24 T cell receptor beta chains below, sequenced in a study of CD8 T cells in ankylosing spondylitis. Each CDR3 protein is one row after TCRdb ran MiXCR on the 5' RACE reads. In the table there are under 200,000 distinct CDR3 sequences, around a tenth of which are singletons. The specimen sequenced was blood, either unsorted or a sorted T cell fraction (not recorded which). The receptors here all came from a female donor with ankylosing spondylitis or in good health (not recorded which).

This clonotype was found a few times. CDR3 nucleotide sequence: TGTGCCAGCAGTTACGGCGGGGAAAAACTGTTTTTT. It is translated as CASSYGGEKLFF. The gene calls are TRBV6-5 and TRBJ1-4; D unresolved. V was pared by 2 bases and J by 8 bases, with 6 bases between. The CDR3 totals 12 residues. The germline V gene has CDR1 MNHEY and CDR2 SVGAGI.

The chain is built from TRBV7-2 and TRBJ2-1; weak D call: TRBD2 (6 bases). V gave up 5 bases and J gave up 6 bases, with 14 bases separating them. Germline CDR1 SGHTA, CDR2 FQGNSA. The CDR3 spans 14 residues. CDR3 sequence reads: CASSPPDYVNEQFF. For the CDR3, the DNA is TGTGCCAGCAGCCCCCCGGACTATGTCAATGAGCAGTTCTTC.

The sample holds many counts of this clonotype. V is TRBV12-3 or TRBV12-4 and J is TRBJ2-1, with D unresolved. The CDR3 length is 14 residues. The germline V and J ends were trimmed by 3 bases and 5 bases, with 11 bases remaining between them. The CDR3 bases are TGTGCCAGCAGTTTTGCAGGCCTTCACAATGAGCAGTTCTTC. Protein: CASSFAGLHNEQFF.

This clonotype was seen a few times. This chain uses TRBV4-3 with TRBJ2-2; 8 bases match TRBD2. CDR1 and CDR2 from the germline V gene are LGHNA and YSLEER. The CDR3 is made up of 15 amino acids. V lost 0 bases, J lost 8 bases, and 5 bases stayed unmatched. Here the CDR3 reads CASSQDPTSVGELFF. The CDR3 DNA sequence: TGCGCCAGCAGCCAAGACCCGACTAGCGTGGGGGAGCTGTTTTTT.

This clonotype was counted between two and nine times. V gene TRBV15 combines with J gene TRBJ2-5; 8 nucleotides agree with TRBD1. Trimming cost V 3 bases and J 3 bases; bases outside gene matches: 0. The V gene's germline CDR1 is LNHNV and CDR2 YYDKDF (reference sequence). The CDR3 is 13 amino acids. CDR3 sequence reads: CATSRTGEETQYF. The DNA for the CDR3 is TGTGCCACCAGCAGGACAGGGGAAGAGACCCAGTACTTC.

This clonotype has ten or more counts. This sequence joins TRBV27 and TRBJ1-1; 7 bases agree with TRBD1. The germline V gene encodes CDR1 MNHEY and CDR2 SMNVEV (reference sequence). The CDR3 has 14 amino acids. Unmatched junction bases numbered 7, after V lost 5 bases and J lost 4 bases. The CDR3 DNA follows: TGTGCCAGCAGTCTTCGACAGGGATTCACTGAAGCTTTCTTT. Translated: CASSLRQGFTEAFF.

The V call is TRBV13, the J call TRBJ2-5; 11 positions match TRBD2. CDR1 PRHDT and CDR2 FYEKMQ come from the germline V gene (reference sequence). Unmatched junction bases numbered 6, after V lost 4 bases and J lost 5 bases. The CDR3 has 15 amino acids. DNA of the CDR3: TGTGCCAGCAGCTCTAGCGGGAGGCCGGGGGAGACCCAGTACTTC. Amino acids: CASSSSGRPGETQYF.

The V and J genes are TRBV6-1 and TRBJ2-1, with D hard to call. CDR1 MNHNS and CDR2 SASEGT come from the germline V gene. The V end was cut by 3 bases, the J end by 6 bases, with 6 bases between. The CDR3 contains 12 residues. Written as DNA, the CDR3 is TGTGCCAGCAGTGACTGGCTCAATGAGCAGTTCTTC. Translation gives CASSDWLNEQFF.

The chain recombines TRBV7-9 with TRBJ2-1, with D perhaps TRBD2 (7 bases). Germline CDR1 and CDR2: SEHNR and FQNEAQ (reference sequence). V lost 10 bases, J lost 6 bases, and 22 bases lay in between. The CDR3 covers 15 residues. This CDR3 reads CATRGAGVGGNEQFF. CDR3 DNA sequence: TGTGCCACCCGGGGGGCGGGAGTTGGGGGCAATGAGCAGTTCTTC.

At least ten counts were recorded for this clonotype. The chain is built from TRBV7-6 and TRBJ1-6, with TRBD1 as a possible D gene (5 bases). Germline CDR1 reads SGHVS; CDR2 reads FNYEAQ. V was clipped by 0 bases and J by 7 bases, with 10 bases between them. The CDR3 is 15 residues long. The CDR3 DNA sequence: TGTGCCAGCAGCTTAGCGCTGACAGAAAATTCACCCCTCCACTTT. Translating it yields CASSLALTENSPLHF.

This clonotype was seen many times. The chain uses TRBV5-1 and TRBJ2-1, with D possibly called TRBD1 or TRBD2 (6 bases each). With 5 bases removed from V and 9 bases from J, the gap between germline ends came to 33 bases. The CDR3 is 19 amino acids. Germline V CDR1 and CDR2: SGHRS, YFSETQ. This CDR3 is CASSDKIAEGPGAWGEQFF. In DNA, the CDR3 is TGCGCCAGCAGTGACAAAATCGCTGAAGGTCCGGGGGCGTGGGGTGAGCAGTTCTTC.

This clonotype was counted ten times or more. CDR3 in DNA: TGTGCCACCAGTGATCGGGGACAGGGCGCGGATGAGCAGTTCTTC. The encoded protein is CATSDRGQGADEQFF. This chain links TRBV24-1 with TRBJ2-1; TRBD1 agrees at 9 bases. Trimming at V came to 3 bases and at J to 8 bases, leaving 7 bases not matched to a gene. CDR3 length: 15 residues. Germline CDR1 reads KGHDR; CDR2 reads SFDVKD.

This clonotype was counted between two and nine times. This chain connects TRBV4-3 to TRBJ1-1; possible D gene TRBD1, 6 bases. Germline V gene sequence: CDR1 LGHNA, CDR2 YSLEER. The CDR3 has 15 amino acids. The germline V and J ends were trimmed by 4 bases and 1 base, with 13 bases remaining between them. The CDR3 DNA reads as TGCGCCAGCAGCCTAACAACAGGGCGGAACACTGAAGCTTTCTTT. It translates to CASSLTTGRNTEAFF.

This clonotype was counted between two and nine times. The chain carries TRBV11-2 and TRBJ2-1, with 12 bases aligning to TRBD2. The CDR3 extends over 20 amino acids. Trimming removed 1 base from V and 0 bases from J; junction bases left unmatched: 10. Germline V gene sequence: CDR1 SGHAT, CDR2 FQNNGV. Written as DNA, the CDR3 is TGTGCCAGCAGCTTAGGACGTCGGACTAGCGGGACCTACTCCTACAATGAGCAGTTCTTC. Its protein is CASSLGRRTSGTYSYNEQFF.

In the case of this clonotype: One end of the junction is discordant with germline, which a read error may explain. The CDR3 nucleotides are TGTGCCAGCAGTTACGGGCGGGAGTTTAATGGGCAGTTCTTC. Its translation is CASSYGREFNGQFF. The gene calls are TRBV6-5 and TRBJ2-1; 7 bases match TRBD2. From germline, CDR1 is MNHEY and CDR2 SVGAGI. The CDR3 has 14 residues.

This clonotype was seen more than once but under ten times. As DNA, the CDR3 is TGTGCCAGCAGTTACCCTTCGGGTGAGGGAACTAACTATGGCTACACCTTC. It codes for CASSYPSGEGTNYGYTF. The chain uses TRBV6-2 or TRBV6-3 and TRBJ1-2; D is ambiguous. Trimming left V 2 bases short and J 0 bases short, with 16 bases between. Looked up from germline, CDR1 is MNHEY and CDR2 is SVGEGT. The CDR3 sequence is 17 residues long.

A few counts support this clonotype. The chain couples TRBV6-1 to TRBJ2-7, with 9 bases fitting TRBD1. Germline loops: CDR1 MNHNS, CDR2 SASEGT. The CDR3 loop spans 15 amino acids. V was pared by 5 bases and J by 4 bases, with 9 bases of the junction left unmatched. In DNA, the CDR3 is TGTGCCAGCAGTCCCGGGACAGGGCTCGATTACGAGCAGTACTTC. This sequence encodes CASSPGTGLDYEQYF.

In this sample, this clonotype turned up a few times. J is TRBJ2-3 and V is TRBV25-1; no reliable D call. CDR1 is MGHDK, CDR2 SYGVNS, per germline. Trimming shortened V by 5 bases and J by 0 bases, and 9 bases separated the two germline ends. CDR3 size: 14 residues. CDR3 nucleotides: TGTGCCAGCAGTTACACAACTAGCACAGATACGCAGTATTTT. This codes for CASSYTTSTDTQYF.

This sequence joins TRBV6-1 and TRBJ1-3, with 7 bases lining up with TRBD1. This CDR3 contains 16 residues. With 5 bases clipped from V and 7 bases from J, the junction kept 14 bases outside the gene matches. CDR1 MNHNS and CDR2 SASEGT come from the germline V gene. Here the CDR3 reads CASSSRDRSFGNTIYF. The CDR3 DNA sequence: TGTGCCAGCAGTAGCCGGGACAGATCCTTTGGGAACACCATATATTTT.

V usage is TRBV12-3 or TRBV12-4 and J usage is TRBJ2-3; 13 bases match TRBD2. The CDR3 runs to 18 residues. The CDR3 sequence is CTCSFPRLAGGHADTQYF. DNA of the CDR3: TGTACCTGCAGTTTCCCCCGACTAGCGGGAGGACACGCAGATACGCAGTATTTT.

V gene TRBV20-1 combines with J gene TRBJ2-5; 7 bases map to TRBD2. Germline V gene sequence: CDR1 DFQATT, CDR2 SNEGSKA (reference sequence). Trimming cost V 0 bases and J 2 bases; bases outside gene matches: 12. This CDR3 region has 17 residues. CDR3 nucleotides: TGCAGTGCTAGAGATCTCGCTAGCGGCACCATACAAGAGACCCAGTACTTC. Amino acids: CSARDLASGTIQETQYF.

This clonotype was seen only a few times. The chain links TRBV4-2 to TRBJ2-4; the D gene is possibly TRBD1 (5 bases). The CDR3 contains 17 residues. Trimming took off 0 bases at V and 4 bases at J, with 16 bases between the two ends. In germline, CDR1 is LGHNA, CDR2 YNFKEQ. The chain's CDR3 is CASSQEVGPGPKNIQYF. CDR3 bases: TGTGCCAGCAGCCAAGAGGTGGGGCCGGGCCCGAAAAACATTCAGTACTTC.

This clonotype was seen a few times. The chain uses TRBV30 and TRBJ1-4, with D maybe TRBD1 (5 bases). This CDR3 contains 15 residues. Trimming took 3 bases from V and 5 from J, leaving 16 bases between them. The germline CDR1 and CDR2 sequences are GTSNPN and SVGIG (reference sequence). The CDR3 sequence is CAWSDQGPSNEKLFF. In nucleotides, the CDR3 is TGTGCCTGGAGCGACCAGGGACCGTCGAATGAAAAACTGTTTTTT. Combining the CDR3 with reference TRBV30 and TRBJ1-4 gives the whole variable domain SQTIHQWPATLVQPVGSPLSLECTVEGTSNPNLYWYRQAAGRGLQLLFYSVGIGQISSEVPQNLSASRPQDRQFILSSKKLLLSDSGFYLCAWSDQGPSNEKLFFGSGTQLSVL.

CDR3 bases: TGTGCCAGCAGCGTAGTCGGGACAGGGGGCGCTGGTACCGGCTACACCTTC. This sequence encodes CASSVVGTGGAGTGYTF. The chain uses TRBV9 and TRBJ1-2; 12 bases are shared with TRBD1. V shed 0 bases, J shed 8 bases, and the junction held 11 bases outside the gene matches. The CDR3 has 17 residues. CDR1 is SGDLS, CDR2 YYNGEE, per germline.